One and the same sample provided the 25 T cell receptor beta chains below, sequenced in a study of T cell changes during pregnancy in multiple sclerosis. Profiled with immunoSEQ multiplex PCR; TCRdb holds only in-frame clones, not every one. The sample shows about 42,000 clones, under 90% of them seen only once. The sample here was CD4+ T cells from peripheral blood mononuclear cells, taken before pregnancy. The receptors come from a female donor with multiple sclerosis, enrolled in a pregnancy study.

The V gene is TRBV5-8, the J gene TRBJ2-6; unclear D gene. CDR1 SGHTS and CDR2 YDEGEE come from the germline V gene. CDR3 size: 16 residues. Trimming cost V 0 bases and J 0 bases, with 7 bases left between them. The DNA of the CDR3 is TGTGCCAGCAGCTTGGTTCTGTTCTCTGGGGCCAACGTCCTGACTTTC. Translating gives CASSLVLFSGANVLTF.

The J gene is TRBJ1-1, the V gene TRBV2; perhaps TRBD1 as D (5 bases). CDR1 is SNHLY and CDR2 is FYNNEI in the germline V gene. The CDR3 covers 15 residues. Trimming cost V 4 bases and J 10 bases, with 22 bases left between them. The CDR3 DNA follows: TGTGCCAGCAGTGGGAGCGGGACGGTGACGGGGGTAGCTTTCTTT. It specifies CASSGSGTVTGVAFF.

The chain has TRBV19 and TRBJ2-2, with 11 bases lining up with TRBD1. Per the germline V gene, CDR1 is LNHDA and CDR2 is SQIVND (reference sequence). Trimming removed 7 bases from V and 4 bases from J; junction bases left unmatched: 5. The CDR3 spans 15 residues. CDR3 coding DNA: TGTGCCAGTACCCGGACAGGGGGCAGCACCGGGGAGCTGTTTTTT. Its translation: CASTRTGGSTGELFF.

The genes are TRBV5-1 and TRBJ2-5; D is uncertain. The germline V gene has CDR1 SGHRS and CDR2 YFSETQ. V was pared by 2 bases and J by 0 bases, with 8 bases between. The CDR3 sequence is 14 residues long. CDR3: CASSLGRYQETQYF. The CDR3 DNA follows: TGCGCCAGCAGCTTAGGCAGGTACCAAGAGACCCAGTACTTC.

The V call is TRBV27, the J call TRBJ2-7, with D unresolved. Germline CDR1 reads MNHEY; CDR2 reads SMNVEV (reference sequence). CDR3 length: 13 amino acids. The V gene lost 4 bases and the J gene lost 0 bases, with 7 bases spanning the gap. CDR3 sequence: CASSYKSSYEQYF. The CDR3 DNA reads TGTGCCAGCAGTTATAAGAGCTCCTACGAGCAGTACTTC.

This chain links TRBV27 with TRBJ2-2; D is perhaps TRBD2 (7 bases). Deletions cut 6 bases from V and 2 bases from J, with 16 bases between. The CDR3 loop spans 16 amino acids. Germline CDR1 is MNHEY and CDR2 is SMNVEV (reference sequence). CDR3 sequence reads: CASRPIGGANTGELFF. The CDR3 nucleotides are TGTGCCAGCAGGCCCATAGGGGGGGCTAACACCGGGGAGCTGTTTTTT.

The CDR3 sequence is CASNQGQGETQYF. The CDR3, as DNA: TGTGCCAGCAACCAGGGACAGGGAGAGACCCAGTACTTC. J is TRBJ2-5 and V is TRBV2, with TRBD1 identical over 9 bases. Germline V gives CDR1 SNHLY, CDR2 FYNNEI. This CDR3 spans 13 amino acids. The trim removed 7 bases at V and 4 bases at J, leaving 4 bases unmatched.

A few counts support this clone. The sample holds other DNA sequences that translate to the same CDR3. CDR3 nucleotides: TGTGCCAGCAGCCGGGGGGGTCAAGAGACCCAGTACTTC. It is translated as CASSRGGQETQYF. The V and J genes are TRBV11-3 and TRBJ2-5, with TRBD2 identical over 8 bases. The germline gives CDR1 SGHNT, CDR2 YENEEA. The CDR3 length is 13 residues. V shed 5 bases, J shed 2 bases, and the junction held 1 base outside the gene matches.

This rearrangement joins TRBV10-3 to TRBJ1-1, with TRBD1 matching over 8 bases. The V and J ends lost 11 bases and 9 bases, in that order; junction bases with no gene match: 8. The V gene's germline CDR1 is ENHRY and CDR2 SYGVKD. This CDR3 has 11 residues. The chain's CDR3 is CALGQGAQAFF. The CDR3 DNA sequence: TGTGCCCTGGGGCAGGGGGCTCAAGCTTTCTTT.

This clone has just one count. The rearrangement joins TRBV29-1 to TRBJ1-5; possible D gene TRBD1, 5 bases. Trimming left V 4 bases short and J 7 bases short, with 11 bases between. Germline loops: CDR1 SQVTM, CDR2 ANQGSEA. There are 12 residues in the CDR3. As DNA, the CDR3 is TGCAGCGTTGGGGGAGGGGTGCAGCCCCAGCATTTT. Its translation: CSVGGGVQPQHF. The whole variable domain, filled in from reference TRBV29-1 and TRBJ1-5, reads SAVISQKPSRDICQRGTSLTIQCQVDSQVTMMFWYRQQPGQSLTLIATANQGSEATYESGFVIDKFPISRPNLTFSTLTVSNMSPEDSSIYLCSVGGGVQPQHFGDGTRLSIL.

CDR3: CAISETGPTNEKLFF. DNA for the CDR3: TGTGCCATCAGTGAGACAGGGCCTACTAATGAAAAACTGTTTTTT. The V gene is TRBV10-3, the J gene TRBJ1-4; D is possibly TRBD1 (6 bases). Germline-derived CDR1 and CDR2 are ENHRY and SYGVKD. The V gene lost 2 bases and the J gene lost 2 bases, with 9 bases spanning the gap. The CDR3 spans 15 residues.

As concerns this clone: The identical CDR3 is also encoded by other nucleotide sequences in the sample. The V gene is TRBV19, the J gene TRBJ2-7; no clear D gene. Trimming pared 3 bases from V and 1 base from J, leaving 7 bases between. This CDR3 contains 13 residues. Germline loops: CDR1 LNHDA, CDR2 SQIVND (reference sequence). The CDR3 sequence: CASSIGRSYEQYF. The DNA for the CDR3 is TGTGCCAGTAGTATTGGCAGGTCCTACGAGCAGTACTTC.

This sequence joins TRBV19 and TRBJ1-5; TRBD1 agrees at 7 bases. CDR1 and CDR2 from the germline V gene are LNHDA and SQIVND (reference sequence). Trimming at V came to 5 bases and at J to 3 bases, leaving 13 bases not matched to a gene. This CDR3 region has 17 residues. The chain's CDR3 is CASSSGQLRGVNQPQHF. The CDR3 DNA is TGTGCCAGTAGTTCGGGACAGTTGAGAGGGGTCAATCAGCCCCAGCATTTT. Together with reference TRBV19 and TRBJ1-5, the CDR3 gives the full variable domain: DGGITQSPKYLFRKEGQNVTLSCEQNLNHDAMYWYRQDPGQGLRLIYYSQIVNDFQKGDIAEGYSVSREKKESFPLTVTSAQKNPTAFYLCASSSGQLRGVNQPQHFGDGTRLSIL.

The rearrangement links TRBV11-1 to TRBJ1-1; a possible D gene is TRBD1 (5 bases). The V end was cut by 6 bases, the J end by 4 bases, with 18 bases between. The CDR3 totals 15 residues. CDR1 SGHAT and CDR2 FQDESV come from the germline V gene (reference sequence). DNA for the CDR3: TGTGCCAGCAGTTCTCTCTCCGGGGGAGGCACTGAAGCTTTCTTT. Translation gives CASSSLSGGGTEAFF.

The rearrangement uses TRBV5-1 and TRBJ2-5, with 10 nucleotides matching TRBD2. J gave up 0 bases and V 0 bases, and 2 bases lay outside the gene matches. The CDR3 is 16 residues long. Germline lookup yields CDR1 SGHRS and CDR2 YFSETQ. The CDR3 DNA follows: TGCGCCAGCAGCTTGGGTAGCGGGGGGCACCAAGAGACCCAGTACTTC. Its protein is CASSLGSGGHQETQYF.

This chain connects TRBV7-9 to TRBJ1-4, with TRBD1 identical over 7 bases. The CDR3 is 14 amino acids. The V gene end was trimmed by 3 bases and the J gene end by 7 bases; junction bases not matched to a gene: 5. Germline V gene lookup returns CDR1 SEHNR and CDR2 FQNEAQ (reference sequence). The CDR3 is CASSLQQGSEKLFF. The CDR3 nucleotides read TGTGCCAGCAGCTTGCAACAGGGGAGTGAAAAACTGTTTTTT. Full variable domain (rest looked up from reference TRBV7-9 and TRBJ1-4): DTGVSQNPRHKITKRGQNVTFRCDPISEHNRLYWYRQTLGQGPEFLTYFQNEAQLEKSRLLSDRFSAERPKGSFSTLEIQRTEQGDSAMYLCASSLQQGSEKLFFGSGTQLSVL.

J is TRBJ2-7 and V is TRBV27; perhaps TRBD1 as D (5 bases). From germline, CDR1 is MNHEY and CDR2 SMNVEV (reference sequence). Trimming left V 6 bases short and J 3 bases short, with 18 bases between. This CDR3 comprises 15 residues. CDR3 sequence (DNA): TGTGCCAGCAGCCTCGGGCGAAACAGGATCTACGAGCAGTACTTC. Its protein product is CASSLGRNRIYEQYF.

This sequence joins TRBV5-1 and TRBJ2-7, with 7 bases identical to TRBD2. The ends lost 5 bases at V and 4 bases at J; junction bases unmatched: 3. The CDR3 is 12 amino acids. Germline V gene lookup returns CDR1 SGHRS and CDR2 YFSETQ. CDR3 region: CASSWGGYEQYF. The CDR3 region has the DNA TGCGCCAGCAGTTGGGGGGGATACGAGCAGTACTTC.

V usage is TRBV5-5 and J usage is TRBJ1-1, with D perhaps matching TRBD1 (5 bases). V lost 6 bases to trimming and J lost 0 bases, with 18 bases between them. The CDR3 contains 16 residues. Germline V CDR1 and CDR2: SGHKS, YYEKEE (reference sequence). DNA for the CDR3: TGTGCCAGCATCGGCGGGACGGGGGGGATGAACACTGAAGCTTTCTTT. Its translation is CASIGGTGGMNTEAFF.

This chain joins TRBV29-1 and TRBJ2-5, with D uncertain. Germline assignment: CDR1 SQVTM and CDR2 ANQGSEA. The CDR3 covers 12 residues. Trimming took off 4 bases at V and 7 bases at J, with 13 bases between the two ends. The CDR3 nucleotides read TGCAGCGTTGTGAGCCTAGAAGGGACCCAGTACTTC. Translating gives CSVVSLEGTQYF.

The V call is TRBV7-2, the J call TRBJ2-3; a possible D gene is TRBD1 (5 bases). Between the trimmed V and J ends, which lost 5 bases and 1 base, there was a span of 13 bases. The germline CDR1 and CDR2 sequences are SGHTA and FQGNSA. The CDR3 runs to 15 residues. The CDR3 nucleotides read TGTGCCAGCAGCCCCCGTATAGGGGGCACAGATACGCAGTATTTT. It encodes CASSPRIGGTDTQYF.

This clone was detected once. This sequence joins TRBV14 and TRBJ1-4; TRBD1 agrees at 8 bases. This CDR3 is built from 14 residues. After removal of 6 bases from V and 3 bases from J, the junction contained 3 bases not matched to a gene. CDR1 SGHDN and CDR2 FVKESK come from the germline V gene. The CDR3: CASSRQGSNEKLFF. CDR3 sequence (DNA): TGTGCCAGCAGTAGACAGGGGTCTAATGAAAAACTGTTTTTT.

The chain joins TRBV5-6 to TRBJ2-7, with a weak D call TRBD2 (6 bases). The CDR3 covers 14 residues. Deletions cut 6 bases from V and 2 bases from J, with 15 bases between. CDR1 SGHDT and CDR2 YYEEEE come from the germline V gene. CDR3 sequence (DNA): TGTGCCAGCACCGGGCTCGGCGGGGCCTACGAGCAGTACTTC. Protein sequence: CASTGLGGAYEQYF.

The chain employs TRBV19 and TRBJ1-1, with a tentative D call TRBD1 (6 bases). V was clipped by 6 bases and J by 4 bases, with 12 bases between them. The CDR3 is made up of 13 amino acids. Germline values: CDR1 LNHDA, CDR2 SQIVND (reference sequence). CDR3 sequence (DNA): TGTGCCAGTAGGTTGGCCAGGGGCACTGAAGCTTTCTTT. Protein product: CASRLARGTEAFF.

This clone was detected ten times or more. Here the CDR3 reads CATSRGPQGGDNEKLFF. Here the CDR3 DNA reads TGTGCCACCAGCAGAGGCCCACAGGGGGGGGATAATGAAAAACTGTTTTTT. This chain connects TRBV15 to TRBJ1-4; 8 nucleotides align to TRBD1. Germline lookup yields CDR1 LNHNV and CDR2 YYDKDF (reference sequence). The trim removed 1 base at V and 4 bases at J, leaving 8 bases unmatched. The CDR3 consists of 17 residues.